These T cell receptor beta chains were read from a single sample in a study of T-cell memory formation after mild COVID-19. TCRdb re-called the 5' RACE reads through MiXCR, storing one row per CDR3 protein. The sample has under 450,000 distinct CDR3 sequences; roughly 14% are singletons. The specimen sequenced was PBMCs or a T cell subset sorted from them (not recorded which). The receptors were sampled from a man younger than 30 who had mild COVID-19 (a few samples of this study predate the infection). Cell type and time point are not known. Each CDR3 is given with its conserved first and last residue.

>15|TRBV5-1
CASSLGQLNTGELFF
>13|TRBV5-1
CASSPDINYEQFF
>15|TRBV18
CASSPGIRHYNEQFF
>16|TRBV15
CATSRGTGGMNTEAFF
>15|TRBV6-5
CASSYSAGASYEQYF
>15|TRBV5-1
CASSSGLASRDTQYF
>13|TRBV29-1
CSVGDLKGNEQFF
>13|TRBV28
CASSFPNTGELFF
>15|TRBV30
CAWSVHSRGYGGYTF
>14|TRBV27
CASSRGLMNTEAFF
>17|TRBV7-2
CASSPGMFGFFGSPLHF
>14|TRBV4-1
CASSQVRGQETQYF
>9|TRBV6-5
CASGGGAFF
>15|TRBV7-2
CASSAQWGRGDEQYF
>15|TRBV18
CASSPFTDLNTEAFF
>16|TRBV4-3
CASSHGLRQGYTEAFF
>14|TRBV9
CASSTSSGSYEQYF
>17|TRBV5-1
CASSRTSGGGSTDTQYF
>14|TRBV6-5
CASSYGQNKAEAFF
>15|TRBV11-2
CASSPGRPSAGELFF
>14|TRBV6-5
CASSYSRGGTEAFF
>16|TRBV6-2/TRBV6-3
CASSYPPGQGLDTQYF
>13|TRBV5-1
CASSIGAAEGYTF
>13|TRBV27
CASSTQTGHGYTF
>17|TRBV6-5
CASSYSLGTRRENTIYF
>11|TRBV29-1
CSVVFSDTQYF
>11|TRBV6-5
CASGAPDIQYF
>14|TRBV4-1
CASSRSQKGEKLFF
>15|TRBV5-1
CASSVTGTVGTEAFF
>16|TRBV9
CASSGRQGSTNEKLFF
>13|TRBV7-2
CASSEGVTDTQYF
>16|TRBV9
CASSVSLAANTGELFF
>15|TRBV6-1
CASSEWLADTGELFF
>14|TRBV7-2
CASSSSRVTETQYF
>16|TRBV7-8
CASSLRAVPLDSPLHF
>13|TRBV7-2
CASSSGGFLEQFF
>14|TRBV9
CASSVGASSYEQYF
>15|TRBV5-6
CASSLLNLMNTEAFF
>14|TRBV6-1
CASSELQGNTEAFF
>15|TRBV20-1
CSARESGHITDTQYF
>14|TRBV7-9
CASSATGTEQPQHF
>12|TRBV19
CASSIGGLPQHF
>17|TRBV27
CASSFGVRRGNTGELFF
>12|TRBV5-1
CASSETGDGYTF
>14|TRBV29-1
CSVKASGPYNEQFF
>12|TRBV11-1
CASSADRSEAFF
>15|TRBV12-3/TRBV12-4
CASSDTGYSNQPQHF
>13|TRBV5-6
CASSLGSMETQYF
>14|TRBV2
CASTPRRGGNEQFF
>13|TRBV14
CASSQSMADTQYF
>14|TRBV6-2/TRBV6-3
CASALAGSSYEQYF
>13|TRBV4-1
CASSQGQNEKLFF
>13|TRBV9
CASSLRSHNEQFF
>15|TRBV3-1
CASSPTSGGLDTQYF